This T cell receptor (beta chain) was recovered during a study of long-term antiretroviral therapy in people with HIV. Across the whole study: In the earliest collections, sampling predates the 2015 immediate-ART recommendation by about a decade.

In the case of this clone: The antigen remains unidentified.

An immunoSEQ assay, version v3.0, was performed at survey level. Libraries were prepared by immunoSEQ multiplex PCR; TCRdb keeps only in-frame clonotypes and omits some of them. The sample lists tens of thousands of clones, about four fifths occurring once. CDR1 and CDR2 from the germline V gene are SEHNR and FQNEAQ (reference sequence). Trimming stripped 4 bases from V and 7 bases from J, with 20 bases between. This CDR3 comprises 15 residues. Notes on the study in general: Pre-ART expanded TRB clones stayed dominant throughout, though often decreasing after ART. Narrower CDR3 length ranges marked HIV repertoires relative to controls.

The J gene is TRBJ2-7, the V gene TRBV7-9, with D perhaps TRBD1 (5 bases). The sequenced sample was unsorted PBMCs, obtained 1.1 years before starting antiretroviral therapy. This clonotype originated in a woman in her twenties or thirties with HIV. The CDR3 DNA sequence: TGTGCCAGCAGCTCTCCTCGAACAGGCGAAGGGGAGCAGTACGTC. The encoded protein is CASSSPRTGEGEQYV.